There are a few counts of the clone carrying this T cell receptor (beta chain). V dropped 3 bases and J dropped 6 bases, with 12 bases sitting between them. CDR3 length: 14 amino acids. CDR1 is LNHDA, CDR2 SQIVND, per germline (reference sequence). The data originate from a study of early T cells in non-severe SARS-CoV-2 infection. TCRdb processed the 5' RACE reads anew with MiXCR; each CDR3 protein has one entry. Found here are some 42,000 distinct CDR3 sequences, approximately 5.9% of them singletons; the top ten hold around 7.7%. The clonotype was recovered from an adult who was a healthcare worker with PCR-confirmed SARS-CoV-2 infection or an uninfected control (not recorded which). This chain uses TRBV19 with TRBJ1-5; perhaps TRBD1 as D (6 bases). The sample in question was whole blood, obtained at baseline. The CDR3 is CASSIAARGQPQHF. DNA of the CDR3: TGTGCCAGTAGTATTGCGGCCAGGGGTCAGCCCCAGCATTTT. The full variable domain, completed using reference TRBV19 and TRBJ1-5, is DGGITQSPKYLFRKEGQNVTLSCEQNLNHDAMYWYRQDPGQGLRLIYYSQIVNDFQKGDIAEGYSVSREKKESFPLTVTSAQKNPTAFYLCASSIAARGQPQHFGDGTRLSIL.